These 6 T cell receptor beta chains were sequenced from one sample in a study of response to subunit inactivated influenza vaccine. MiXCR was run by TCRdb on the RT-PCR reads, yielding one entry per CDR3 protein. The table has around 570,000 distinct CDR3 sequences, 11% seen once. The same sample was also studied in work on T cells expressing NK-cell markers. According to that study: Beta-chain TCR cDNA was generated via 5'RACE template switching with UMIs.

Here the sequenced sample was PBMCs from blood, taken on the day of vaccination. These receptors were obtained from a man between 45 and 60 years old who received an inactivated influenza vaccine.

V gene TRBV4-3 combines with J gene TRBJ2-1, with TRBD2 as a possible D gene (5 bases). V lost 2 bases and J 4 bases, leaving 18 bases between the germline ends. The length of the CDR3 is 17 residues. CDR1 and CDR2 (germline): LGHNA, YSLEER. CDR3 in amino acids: CASSQMSLSGEYNEQFF. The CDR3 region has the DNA TGCGCCAGCAGCCAAATGAGTTTAAGTGGGGAGTACAATGAGCAGTTCTTC.

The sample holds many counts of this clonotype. CDR3 residues: CASSPPGLPSSYEQYF. CDR3 coding DNA: TGTGCCAGCTCACCACCCGGACTTCCGAGCTCCTACGAGCAGTACTTC. The chain combines TRBV18 with TRBJ2-7, with a possible D match to TRBD2 (5 bases). Germline CDR1 and CDR2: KGHSH and LQKENI. Trimming took 0 bases from V and 0 from J, leaving 12 bases between them. There are 16 residues in the CDR3.

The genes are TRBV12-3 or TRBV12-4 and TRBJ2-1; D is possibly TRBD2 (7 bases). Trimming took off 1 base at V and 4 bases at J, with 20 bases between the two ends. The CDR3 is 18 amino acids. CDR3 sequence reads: CASSLVLLGGGRYNEQFF. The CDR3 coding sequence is TGTGCCAGCAGTTTAGTACTTTTAGGGGGGGGCAGGTACAATGAGCAGTTCTTC.

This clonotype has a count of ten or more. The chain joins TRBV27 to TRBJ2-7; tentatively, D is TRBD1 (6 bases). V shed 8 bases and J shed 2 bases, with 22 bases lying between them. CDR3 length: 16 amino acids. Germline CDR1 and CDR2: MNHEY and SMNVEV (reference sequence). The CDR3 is CASYEFQGQLAYEQYF. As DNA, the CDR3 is TGTGCCAGCTATGAATTCCAGGGGCAATTGGCCTACGAGCAGTACTTC.

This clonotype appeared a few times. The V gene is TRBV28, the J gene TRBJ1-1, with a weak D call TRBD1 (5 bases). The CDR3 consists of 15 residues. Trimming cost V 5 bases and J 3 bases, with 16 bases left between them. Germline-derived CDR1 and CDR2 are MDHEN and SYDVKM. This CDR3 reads CASSLEQVRDTEAFF. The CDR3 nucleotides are TGTGCCAGCAGTCTTGAACAGGTAAGGGACACTGAAGCTTTCTTT.

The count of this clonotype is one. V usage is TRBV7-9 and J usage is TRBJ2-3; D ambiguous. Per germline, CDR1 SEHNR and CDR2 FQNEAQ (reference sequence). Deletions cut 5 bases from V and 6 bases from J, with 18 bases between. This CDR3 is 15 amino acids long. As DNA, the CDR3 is TGTGCCAGCAGCCCCCCGGCCTTCCCCACGGATACGCAGTATTTT. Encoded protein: CASSPPAFPTDTQYF.